This T cell receptor beta chain was observed in a study of blood T cell repertoires in COVID-19. Study-level background: Samples of COVID-19 (acute and convalescent) were obtained from the United States, Italy and Spain.

This CDR3 contains 16 residues. Per the germline V gene, CDR1 is SGHVS and CDR2 is FNYEAQ. V lost 5 bases, J lost 2 bases, and 17 bases lay in between. Residents of 20 to 25 US areas, aged roughly 18 to 89 years, made up the participants. In assigning cohorts, the study relied on participant-reported clinical history. Recovery among Cohort 3 donors was established by two negative PCRs, clearance, or symptom resolution. TCRdb keeps only in-frame clones here, not all; method: immunoSEQ multiplex PCR. Among 300,000 to 400,000 clones listed, around 86% were seen once. The chain joins TRBV7-6 to TRBJ2-3; TRBD1 is a possible D gene (5 bases). Sequenced material: PBMCs or T cells enriched from blood (not recorded which). The clonotype originates from a man in his 60s who had recovered from COVID-19. The chain's CDR3 is CASSASGSTSTDTQYF. CDR3 sequence (DNA): TGTGCCAGCAGCGCCTCAGGGTCTACCTCCACAGATACGCAGTATTTT.